A single T cell receptor beta chain is shown here with its context. Its cognate antigen is unknown. The sample is drawn from a study of beta chain features in type 1 diabetes. Of the isolated RNA, all was reverse transcribed, and so the sequenced material was expressed TCRB transcripts. Measured with immunoSEQ multiplex PCR; TCRdb has only the in-frame clones, and not every one. The table shows about 360,000 clones, with over 10% occurring only once. A heparinised blood draw that averaged approximately 120 mL was obtained once from each donor. Broader study findings: Shorter TCRB CDR3s, moderately but significantly so, were found in Type 1 diabetes patients in all four CD4+ subsets.

The source material was naive CD4+ T cells from blood. The sequence derives from a man aged 18 to 30 in good health.

The CDR3 protein is CASSQWTGTETQYF. The CDR3 DNA reads as TGTGCCAGCAGCCAGTGGACAGGGACAGAGACCCAGTACTTC. The V gene is TRBV14, the J gene TRBJ2-5, with 8 nucleotides matching TRBD1. CDR3 length equals 14 residues. Germline values: CDR1 SGHDN, CDR2 FVKESK. V was pared by 3 bases and J by 4 bases, with 4 bases of the junction left unmatched.